One and the same sample provided the 30 T cell receptor beta chains below, sequenced in a study of T-cell reconstitution after alpha-beta-depleted transplantation in children. TCRbeta library construction was performed incorporating unique molecular identifiers. TCRdb re-derived calls from the PCR reads in MiXCR, one entry per CDR3 protein. Of hundreds of thousands of distinct CDR3 sequences in the sample, 32% were seen once. Sequencing was performed on PBMCs from the stem cell graft donor, taken from the stem cell graft. Every receptor here comes from a human donor who donated a stem cell graft to a child with aplastic anemia.

The J gene is TRBJ1-1, the V gene TRBV4-2; D is unclear. V was trimmed by 3 bases and J by 0 bases, leaving 8 bases between them. Germline-derived CDR1 and CDR2 are LGHNA and YNFKEQ. The CDR3 consists of 14 residues. CDR3 sequence: CASSQGGLNTEAFF. Here the CDR3 DNA reads TGTGCCAGCAGCCAGGGTGGGTTGAACACTGAAGCTTTCTTT.

This clonotype was found a few times. The chain employs TRBV7-9 and TRBJ2-7, with D hard to call. The CDR3 runs to 15 residues. The germline V gene has CDR1 SEHNR and CDR2 FQNEAQ (reference sequence). V lost 0 bases to trimming and J lost 2 bases, with 11 bases between them. The CDR3 is CASSLALYPPYEQYF. The CDR3 nucleotides read TGTGCCAGCAGCTTAGCGCTTTATCCTCCCTACGAGCAGTACTTC.

V and J are TRBV6-2 or TRBV6-3 and TRBJ2-1; 13 bases fit TRBD2. The CDR3 runs 17 residues. Looked up from germline, CDR1 is MNHEY and CDR2 is SVGEGT. V was pared by 6 bases and J by 8 bases, with 13 bases of the junction left unmatched. The CDR3 spells CASSPPLGGLAGYEQFF. In DNA, the CDR3 is TGTGCCAGCAGCCCCCCCCTTGGGGGACTAGCGGGATATGAGCAGTTCTTC.

In DNA, the CDR3 is TGTGCCAGCAGCTTTAAGACAGGGACCTACAATGAGCAGTTCTTC. It encodes CASSFKTGTYNEQFF. This sequence joins TRBV5-6 and TRBJ2-1; 7 nucleotides agree with TRBD1. Germline assignment: CDR1 SGHDT and CDR2 YYEEEE. V was clipped by 2 bases and J by 2 bases; unmatched bases: 4. This CDR3 region has 15 residues. Supplemented by reference TRBV5-6 and TRBJ2-1, the full variable domain reads DAGVTQSPTHLIKTRGQQVTLRCSPKSGHDTVSWYQQALGQGPQFIFQYYEEEERQRGNFPDRFSGHQFPNYSSELNVNALLLGDSALYLCASSFKTGTYNEQFFGPGTRLTVL.

The chain is built from TRBV10-3 and TRBJ2-2, with 7 bases lining up with TRBD1. V dropped 3 bases and J dropped 7; count of bases not matched to a gene: 8. Looked up from germline, CDR1 is ENHRY and CDR2 is SYGVKD. The CDR3 runs 15 residues. CDR3 DNA sequence: TGTGCCATCAGTGACCCGTCGACAGGGAACGGGGAGCTGTTTTTT. Protein: CAISDPSTGNGELFF.

The rearrangement links TRBV3-1 to TRBJ1-2, with a tentative D call TRBD1 (6 bases). The CDR3 is made up of 15 amino acids. Trimming pared 0 bases from V and 7 bases from J, leaving 15 bases between. Per germline, CDR1 LGHDT and CDR2 YNNKEL (reference sequence). The CDR3 DNA reads as TGTGCCAGCAGCCAAGATCCTGGGGGCGCGGGTGGCTACACCTTC. Translating gives CASSQDPGGAGGYTF.

This clonotype was seen just once. The CDR3, as DNA: TGCAGTGCTAGATGGCTGGCCTCTAGCAACACCGGGGAGCTGTTTTTT. Amino acids: CSARWLASSNTGELFF. This sequence joins TRBV20-1 and TRBJ2-2; D is perhaps TRBD2 (5 bases). The germline gives CDR1 DFQATT, CDR2 SNEGSKA (reference sequence). The CDR3 length is 16 residues. The V end lost 2 bases, the J end lost 2 bases, and 15 bases lay between the germline ends.

This clonotype showed up just a few times. The chain joins TRBV10-3 to TRBJ2-1, with 9 bases matching TRBD2. Germline-derived CDR1 and CDR2 are ENHRY and SYGVKD. The CDR3 spans 14 residues. J was trimmed by 6 bases and V by 9 bases; bases with no gene match: 9. The DNA of the CDR3 is TGTGCCATTCAGAAAGCGGGAGGTAGCAATGAGCAGTTCTTC. It translates to CAIQKAGGSNEQFF.

This clonotype has a handful of counts. The genes are TRBV6-5 and TRBJ1-3, with D maybe TRBD1 (5 bases). V was shortened by 2 bases and J by 1 base, with 9 bases between the two germline ends. The CDR3 has 15 residues. Per germline, CDR1 MNHEY and CDR2 SVGAGI. The CDR3, as DNA: TGTGCCAGCAGTTACGTGGGGGTATCTGGAAACACCATATATTTT. This translates into CASSYVGVSGNTIYF.

The chain employs TRBV4-3 and TRBJ2-4; D is unclear. In germline, CDR1 is LGHNA, CDR2 YSLEER. V was shortened by 2 bases and J by 6 bases, with 8 bases between the two germline ends. This CDR3 spans 13 amino acids. In DNA form, the CDR3 reads TGCGCCAGCAGCCAAACTACCGGAAACATTCAGTACTTC. It translates to CASSQTTGNIQYF.

J is TRBJ2-3 and V is TRBV20-1; 14 bases are a match to TRBD2. Germline-derived CDR1 and CDR2 are DFQATT and SNEGSKA (reference sequence). This CDR3 is built from 15 residues. J was trimmed by 4 bases and V by 6 bases; bases with no gene match: 6. Here the CDR3 reads CSAQRGLAGADTQYF. The CDR3, as DNA: TGCAGTGCCCAGAGGGGACTAGCGGGAGCAGATACGCAGTATTTT.

This chain connects TRBV12-3 or TRBV12-4 to TRBJ1-1; no firm D call. There are 13 residues in the CDR3. Trimming shortened V by 6 bases and J by 10 bases, and 18 bases separated the two germline ends. The CDR3 reads CASSPRAPLPAFF. In DNA form, the CDR3 reads TGTGCCAGCAGCCCTAGGGCCCCCCTTCCAGCTTTCTTT.

This rearrangement joins TRBV27 to TRBJ2-1; no clear D gene. V gave up 5 bases and J gave up 1 base, with 18 bases separating them. Germline CDR1 reads MNHEY; CDR2 reads SMNVEV (reference sequence). The CDR3 is 17 amino acids. CDR3 DNA sequence: TGTGCCAGCAGTCCACGGTCGGGTTTCGGGTCCTACAATGAGCAGTTCTTC. Translation: CASSPRSGFGSYNEQFF.

CDR3 region: CASSVGGREETQYF. In DNA form, the CDR3 reads TGTGCCAGCAGCGTAGGAGGCAGAGAAGAGACCCAGTACTTC. The chain recombines TRBV9 with TRBJ2-5; no clear D gene. Germline V gene sequence: CDR1 SGDLS, CDR2 YYNGEE. V dropped 0 bases and J dropped 3 bases, with 9 bases sitting between them. The CDR3 contains 14 residues.

The chain is built from TRBV12-3 or TRBV12-4 and TRBJ2-1; no clear D. V was cut by 6 bases and J by 8 bases, with 11 bases left in between. The CDR3 consists of 12 residues. The CDR3 DNA sequence: TGTGCCAGCAGCCGTGAGGTCCATGAGCAGTTCTTC. Its translation: CASSREVHEQFF.

The V call is TRBV29-1, the J call TRBJ1-2; D is perhaps TRBD1 (6 bases). Germline CDR1 reads SQVTM; CDR2 reads ANQGSEA. Trimming removed 1 base at V and 8 bases at J, with 20 bases between. This CDR3 region has 15 residues. For the CDR3, the DNA is TGCAGCGTTGAAGGGACAGCCCTCTTGAATCGGGGCTACACCTTC. Amino acids: CSVEGTALLNRGYTF.

This clonotype was seen only a few times. J is TRBJ2-3 and V is TRBV20-1, with no clear D. V was clipped by 3 bases and J by 2 bases, with 12 bases between them. This CDR3 has 14 amino acids. CDR1 is DFQATT and CDR2 is SNEGSKA in the germline V gene (reference sequence). Here the CDR3 DNA reads TGCAGTGCTAGTATTCGGTCCTCCACAGATACGCAGTATTTT. Its translation: CSASIRSSTDTQYF.

This clonotype was detected only a few times. The J gene is TRBJ1-2, the V gene TRBV12-3 or TRBV12-4; 7 bases are a match to TRBD1. The CDR3 extends over 14 amino acids. V was clipped by 6 bases and J by 2 bases; unmatched bases: 6. CDR3 sequence: CASRNRQGNYGYTF. The CDR3 DNA reads TGTGCCAGCAGGAATCGACAGGGAAACTATGGCTACACCTTC.

The chain recombines TRBV29-1 with TRBJ2-5; TRBD1 aligns across 9 bases. Losses at the gene ends were 2 bases for V and 4 bases for J; bases not matched to a gene: 14. The CDR3 totals 17 residues. CDR1 is SQVTM and CDR2 is ANQGSEA in the germline V gene. The CDR3 protein is CSVEYVVGTGSGETQYF. DNA of the CDR3: TGCAGCGTTGAATATGTGGTGGGGACAGGGTCCGGAGAGACCCAGTACTTC. Variable domain in full (rest from reference TRBV29-1 and TRBJ2-5): SAVISQKPSRDICQRGTSLTIQCQVDSQVTMMFWYRQQPGQSLTLIATANQGSEATYESGFVIDKFPISRPNLTFSTLTVSNMSPEDSSIYLCSVEYVVGTGSGETQYFGPGTRLLVL.

The chain joins TRBV20-1 to TRBJ1-4; the D gene is possibly TRBD1 (6 bases). Germline lookup yields CDR1 DFQATT and CDR2 SNEGSKA (reference sequence). This CDR3 comprises 11 residues. Here the CDR3 reads CLLKGGEKLFF. The CDR3 coding sequence is TGCCTCCTTAAAGGGGGTGAAAAACTGTTTTTT.

There are a few counts of this clonotype. The chain is built from TRBV5-1 and TRBJ2-5; D not certain. The CDR3 totals 14 residues. V lost 4 bases, J lost 2 bases, and 12 bases lay in between. Looked up from germline, CDR1 is SGHRS and CDR2 is YFSETQ. This CDR3 is CASSRPDGQETQYF. CDR3 DNA: TGCGCCAGCAGCCGGCCGGACGGGCAAGAGACCCAGTACTTC.

The V call is TRBV7-2, the J call TRBJ2-2, with 7 bases fitting TRBD1. The CDR3 extends over 17 amino acids. With 5 bases clipped from V and 0 bases from J, the junction kept 9 bases outside the gene matches. The germline V gene has CDR1 SGHTA and CDR2 FQGNSA. CDR3 region: CASSHRQGAANTGELFF. The CDR3 coding sequence is TGTGCCAGCAGCCACAGACAGGGAGCAGCGAACACCGGGGAGCTGTTTTTT.

The chain couples TRBV7-9 to TRBJ1-2, with no clear D. Germline assignment: CDR1 SEHNR and CDR2 FQNEAQ (reference sequence). The germline V and J ends were trimmed by 4 bases and 4 bases, with 10 bases remaining between them. The CDR3 sequence is 13 residues long. The CDR3 nucleotides are TGTGCCAGCAGCTCTGTCAGTCTCTATGGCTACACCTTC. It translates to CASSSVSLYGYTF.

Written as DNA, the CDR3 is TGTGCCTGGAGTCCCTTGGTGAACACTGAAGCTTTCTTT. Translated, it gives CAWSPLVNTEAFF. The chain carries TRBV30 and TRBJ1-1, with D hard to call. V lost 2 bases to trimming and J lost 0 bases, with 7 bases between them. Germline V gene sequence: CDR1 GTSNPN, CDR2 SVGIG (reference sequence). This CDR3 is built from 13 residues. Together with reference TRBV30 and TRBJ1-1, the CDR3 gives the full variable domain: SQTIHQWPATLVQPVGSPLSLECTVEGTSNPNLYWYRQAAGRGLQLLFYSVGIGQISSEVPQNLSASRPQDRQFILSSKKLLLSDSGFYLCAWSPLVNTEAFFGQGTRLTVV.

This chain links TRBV13 with TRBJ2-3; D is unclear. Germline CDR1 PRHDT, CDR2 FYEKMQ (reference sequence). CDR3 size: 16 residues. Trimming removed 6 bases from V and 2 bases from J, with 18 bases in between. CDR3 in DNA: TGTGCCAGCAGTCATAATGGGCCGAAGTTCACAGATACGCAGTATTTT. Translating gives CASSHNGPKFTDTQYF.

This clonotype was counted only a few times. The chain uses TRBV24-1 and TRBJ2-1, with TRBD1 matching 7 bases. Germline-derived CDR1 and CDR2 are KGHDR and SFDVKD. Trimming at V came to 5 bases and at J to 6 bases, leaving 15 bases not matched to a gene. This CDR3 is 17 amino acids long. CDR3 DNA sequence: TGTGCCACCAGTGGCCAGAGGGGACAGCTGAGACCCAATGAGCAGTTCTTC. Amino acids: CATSGQRGQLRPNEQFF.

The chain links TRBV7-7 to TRBJ2-3; 12 nucleotides match TRBD2. There are 17 residues in the CDR3. The V gene's germline CDR1 is SSHAT and CDR2 FNYEAQ (reference sequence). V gave up 5 bases and J gave up 2 bases; unmatched junction bases: 8. The CDR3 here is CASSEGLAGGVTDTQYF. The CDR3 DNA follows: TGTGCCAGCAGCGAGGGACTAGCGGGCGGTGTCACAGATACGCAGTATTTT.

This clonotype was counted once. The chain recombines TRBV7-2 with TRBJ2-1, with 7 bases identical to TRBD2. Germline CDR1 and CDR2: SGHTA and FQGNSA. The V gene end was trimmed by 10 bases and the J gene end by 0 bases; junction bases not matched to a gene: 6. The CDR3 is made up of 14 amino acids. CDR3 in DNA: TGTGCCACCAGAGGGACTAACTCCTACAATGAGCAGTTCTTC. Translation: CATRGTNSYNEQFF.

The chain combines TRBV12-3 or TRBV12-4 with TRBJ2-3; perhaps TRBD2 as D (6 bases). This CDR3 contains 16 residues. V dropped 6 bases and J dropped 0 bases, with 16 bases sitting between them. CDR3 in amino acids: CASSHSGSGSTDTQYF. For the CDR3, the DNA is TGTGCCAGCAGCCACTCCGGGAGCGGGAGCACAGATACGCAGTATTTT.

V gene TRBV19 combines with J gene TRBJ2-5; TRBD2 might be the D (5 bases). This CDR3 has 17 amino acids. CDR1 and CDR2 from the germline V gene are LNHDA and SQIVND (reference sequence). Trimming removed 2 bases at V and 4 bases at J, with 20 bases between. CDR3 DNA: TGTGCCAGTAGTATATCCACGGGAACTTATAAGGGAGAGACCCAGTACTTC. This sequence encodes CASSISTGTYKGETQYF.